This T cell receptor beta chain was profiled in a study of blood T cell repertoires in COVID-19. Study context: The United States, Italy and Spain were the sources of the acute and convalescent COVID-19 samples. PBMCs, B-cell-depleted T cells, or T cells were the source of the cDNA or gDNA that made up the material.

Source study methods: Amplifying reference gene primers gave estimates of nucleated cell counts. The table came from immunoSEQ multiplex PCR; TCRdb's copy has only in-frame clones and leaves some out. Clone size and the V and J calls come from that table; the DNA yielded D and trimming. The sample includes more than 300,000 clones, more than 75% of them seen just once. This receptor was obtained from a woman younger than 35 who had recovered from COVID-19. Sequencing was done on a sample of peripheral blood.

The DNA for the CDR3 is TGTGCCAGCAGCGCACCGGGAACTCGAGGGAATGAGCAGTTCTTC. Amino acids: CASSAPGTRGNEQFF. The chain recombines TRBV9 with TRBJ2-1; D possibly corresponds to TRBD2 (5 bases). Germline values: CDR1 SGDLS, CDR2 YYNGEE. The CDR3 consists of 15 residues. Trimming cost V 3 bases and J 7 bases, with 17 bases left between them.